These T cell receptor beta chains were read from a single sample in a study of cytomegalovirus exposure and HLA in healthy donors. Generated by immunoSEQ multiplex PCR, the TCRdb table keeps only in-frame clones and is missing some. This table holds over 100,000 clones, 76% found once. The sequencing sample was made of PBMCs. These receptors were obtained from a woman in her forties or fifties in good health and CMV-seropositive. Each CDR3 is given with its conserved first and last residue. D genes are given only for firm matches. Clone sizes are given selectively: once, few, many, or a class where the clone is expanded.

v_gene: TRBV15
abundance: once
j_gene: TRBJ1-3
d_gene: TRBD1
CDR3nt: TGTGCCACCAGAAAACAGGGGGGGTCTGGAAACACCATATATTTT
CDR3aa: CATRKQGGSGNTIYF

v_gene: TRBV11-2
abundance: -
j_gene: TRBJ2-5
d_gene: TRBD2
CDR3nt: TGTGCCAGCAGTTCCGGGACTAGCGGGGTACAAGAGACCCAGTACTTC
CDR3aa: CASSSGTSGVQETQYF

v_gene: TRBV5-4
abundance: few
j_gene: TRBJ1-3
d_gene: TRBD1
CDR3nt: TGTGCCAGCAGCTTGGCGGGCAGGGGGCGACCTGGAAACACCATATATTTT
CDR3aa: CASSLAGRGRPGNTIYF

v_gene: TRBV4-2
abundance: -
j_gene: TRBJ2-1
d_gene: TRBD2
CDR3nt: TGTGCCAGCAGCCAGGAACGGGGGGGAGTAGAGCAGTTCTTC
CDR3aa: CASSQERGGVEQFF

v_gene: TRBV2
abundance: few
j_gene: TRBJ1-5
d_gene: TRBD1
CDR3nt: TGTGCCAGCAGACAGGGGTATAGCAATCAGCCCCAGCATTTT
CDR3aa: CASRQGYSNQPQHF

v_gene: TRBV18
abundance: -
j_gene: TRBJ2-3
d_gene: TRBD2
CDR3nt: TGTGCCAGCTCACCAAGTCAAGTCGGACTAGCGGGAGAGGCAGATACGCAGTATTTT
CDR3aa: CASSPSQVGLAGEADTQYF

v_gene: TRBV29-1
abundance: -
j_gene: TRBJ2-5
d_gene: TRBD2
CDR3nt: TGCAGCGTTGAAGATCGGCTAGCGGGGGGAGAGACCCAGTACTTC
CDR3aa: CSVEDRLAGGETQYF

v_gene: TRBV7-6
abundance: few
j_gene: TRBJ2-7
d_gene: TRBD2
CDR3nt: TGTGCCAGCAGCTTAGGGGGTAGCGGGAGCTACGAGCAGTACTTC
CDR3aa: CASSLGGSGSYEQYF

v_gene: TRBV10-2
abundance: -
j_gene: TRBJ2-1
d_gene: TRBD2
CDR3nt: TGCGCCAGCAGTGAGATGGCTAGCGGGAGGGCTGGGGACAATGAGCAGTTCTTC
CDR3aa: CASSEMASGRAGDNEQFF

v_gene: TRBV5-4
abundance: -
j_gene: TRBJ1-2
d_gene: -
CDR3nt: TGTGCCAGCAGGACCCCCGGGTTAGGCTATGGCTACACCTTC
CDR3aa: CASRTPGLGYGYTF

v_gene: TRBV19
abundance: -
j_gene: TRBJ1-2
d_gene: TRBD1
CDR3nt: TGTGCCAGTAGTATGGGACAGGGTGAAGGCTACACCTTC
CDR3aa: CASSMGQGEGYTF

v_gene: TRBV7-9
abundance: -
j_gene: TRBJ2-4
d_gene: -
CDR3nt: TGTGCCAGCAGCTTAGAGCCCACAGCAAACATTCAGTACTTC
CDR3aa: CASSLEPTANIQYF

v_gene: TRBV10-3
abundance: -
j_gene: TRBJ2-7
d_gene: -
CDR3nt: TGTGCCATCAGTGGAGGTGCCGACCCCTACGAGCAGTACTTC
CDR3aa: CAISGGADPYEQYF

v_gene: TRBV2
abundance: -
j_gene: TRBJ2-7
d_gene: -
CDR3nt: TGTGCCAGCAGTGAACAGACTCCCTACGAGCAGTACTTC
CDR3aa: CASSEQTPYEQYF

v_gene: TRBV7-9
abundance: -
j_gene: TRBJ1-6
d_gene: -
CDR3nt: TGTGCCAGCAGCTTATTCGGGGGGGGTAGGGAATCACCCCTCCACTTT
CDR3aa: CASSLFGGGRESPLHF

v_gene: TRBV7-9
abundance: once
j_gene: TRBJ2-7
d_gene: TRBD1
CDR3nt: TGTTCCAGCAGCCCCGGGACAGAGTCGCCGTACGAGCAGTACTTC
CDR3aa: CSSSPGTESPYEQYF

v_gene: TRBV6-1
abundance: -
j_gene: TRBJ1-1
d_gene: -
CDR3nt: TGTGCCAGCAGCGGGTGGATAACTGAAGCTTTCTTT
CDR3aa: CASSGWITEAFF

v_gene: TRBV5-4
abundance: -
j_gene: TRBJ2-1
d_gene: TRBD2
CDR3nt: TGTGCCTACCGGGGCAGGGAGGGCAATGAGCAGTTCTTC
CDR3aa: CAYRGREGNEQFF

v_gene: TRBV7-6
abundance: -
j_gene: TRBJ2-4
d_gene: -
CDR3nt: TGTGCCAGCAGCTTTGGCCCTGGAGCCAAAAACATTCAGTACTTC
CDR3aa: CASSFGPGAKNIQYF

v_gene: TRBV4-2
abundance: -
j_gene: TRBJ2-2
d_gene: -
CDR3nt: TGTGCCAGCAGCCCCCCGGTTATCAGGGGCCCCGGGGAGCTGTTTTTT
CDR3aa: CASSPPVIRGPGELFF

v_gene: TRBV6-5
abundance: -
j_gene: TRBJ2-7
d_gene: TRBD2
CDR3nt: TGTGCCAGCAGTTCGGGGACTAGCGGGATTTACGAGCAGTACTTC
CDR3aa: CASSSGTSGIYEQYF

v_gene: TRBV9
abundance: -
j_gene: TRBJ1-6
d_gene: -
CDR3nt: TGTGCCAGCAGCGTAGTTGACAGTCCGCATTCACCCCTCCACTTT
CDR3aa: CASSVVDSPHSPLHF

v_gene: TRBV6-1
abundance: -
j_gene: TRBJ2-4
d_gene: -
CDR3nt: TGTGCCAGCAGTGACCCTCCCGGAGCCAAAAACATTCAGTACTTC
CDR3aa: CASSDPPGAKNIQYF

v_gene: TRBV18
abundance: -
j_gene: TRBJ2-1
d_gene: TRBD2
CDR3nt: TGTGCCAGCTCACGGACTAGCGGGAGGGCCGGTGAGCAGTTCTTC
CDR3aa: CASSRTSGRAGEQFF

v_gene: TRBV9
abundance: -
j_gene: TRBJ1-2
d_gene: -
CDR3nt: TGTGCCAGCAGCCCCGACACCTTCCTGAACTATGGCTACACCTTC
CDR3aa: CASSPDTFLNYGYTF

v_gene: TRBV15
abundance: once
j_gene: TRBJ2-3
d_gene: TRBD2
CDR3nt: TGTGCCACCAGCGGAAGACTAGCGGGGGGAACAGATACGCAGTATTTT
CDR3aa: CATSGRLAGGTDTQYF

v_gene: TRBV4-1
abundance: -
j_gene: TRBJ2-1
d_gene: TRBD2
CDR3nt: TGCGCCAGCAGCCCACTAGCGGGAGTGCCTTACAATGAGCAGTTCTTC
CDR3aa: CASSPLAGVPYNEQFF

v_gene: TRBV29-1
abundance: few
j_gene: TRBJ2-1
d_gene: TRBD2
CDR3nt: TGCAGCGGGGAAAGCGGGGGGGGTTCCTACAATGAGCAGTTCTTC
CDR3aa: CSGESGGGSYNEQFF

v_gene: TRBV10-2
abundance: -
j_gene: TRBJ1-6
d_gene: -
CDR3nt: TGCGCCAGCAATGGACAGCGCTCCTATAATTCACCCCTCCACTTT
CDR3aa: CASNGQRSYNSPLHF

v_gene: TRBV6-4
abundance: -
j_gene: TRBJ1-4
d_gene: -
CDR3nt: TGTGCCAGCGTTACTACTCCCGGGAATGAAAAACTGTTTTTT
CDR3aa: CASVTTPGNEKLFF

v_gene: TRBV4-3
abundance: -
j_gene: TRBJ1-6
d_gene: -
CDR3nt: TGCGCCAGCAGCCAAGATCCCAAGGGAGGGTTTTATAATTCACCCCTCCACTTT
CDR3aa: CASSQDPKGGFYNSPLHF

v_gene: TRBV6-5
abundance: -
j_gene: TRBJ2-7
d_gene: -
CDR3nt: TGTGCCAGCAACCCGGAGGCCCACGAGCAGTACTTC
CDR3aa: CASNPEAHEQYF

v_gene: TRBV9
abundance: -
j_gene: TRBJ2-1
d_gene: -
CDR3nt: TGTGCCAGCAGCGACCTAGCCGGGGGAGTGCAGTTCTTC
CDR3aa: CASSDLAGGVQFF

v_gene: TRBV7-9
abundance: -
j_gene: TRBJ2-7
d_gene: TRBD1
CDR3nt: TGTTCCAGCAGCTCCCATCCGACAGGGATCGGCGAGCAGTACTTC
CDR3aa: CSSSSHPTGIGEQYF

v_gene: TRBV6-5
abundance: -
j_gene: TRBJ2-3
d_gene: -
CDR3nt: TGTGCCAGCAGTTCGTACTCCACTTCCCGCACAGATACGCAGTATTTT
CDR3aa: CASSSYSTSRTDTQYF

v_gene: TRBV4-3
abundance: -
j_gene: TRBJ1-5
d_gene: TRBD1
CDR3nt: TGCGCCAGCAGCCATGACAGGGGGTTTAATCAGCCCCAGCATTTT
CDR3aa: CASSHDRGFNQPQHF

v_gene: TRBV7-9
abundance: -
j_gene: TRBJ2-1
d_gene: TRBD2
CDR3nt: TGTGCCAGCAGCCTAGCGGGGGGGCGGGGATTATACAATGAGCAGTTCTTC
CDR3aa: CASSLAGGRGLYNEQFF

v_gene: TRBV29-1
abundance: -
j_gene: TRBJ2-7
d_gene: TRBD2
CDR3nt: TGCAGCGTTGTGGGACTAGCGGCCCCCTACGAGCAGTACTTC
CDR3aa: CSVVGLAAPYEQYF

v_gene: TRBV6-1
abundance: -
j_gene: TRBJ1-3
d_gene: -
CDR3nt: TGTGCCAGCAGTCCCGGGAGTACAACTGGAAACACCATATATTTT
CDR3aa: CASSPGSTTGNTIYF

v_gene: TRBV27
abundance: -
j_gene: TRBJ2-7
d_gene: TRBD2
CDR3nt: TGTGCCAGCAGTCCCCTACAGCGGGGAAACTCCTACGAGCAGTACTTC
CDR3aa: CASSPLQRGNSYEQYF

v_gene: TRBV4-3
abundance: -
j_gene: TRBJ1-2
d_gene: TRBD1
CDR3nt: TGCGCCAGCAGCCAAACACAGGGGTCCCCCTATGGCTACACCTTC
CDR3aa: CASSQTQGSPYGYTF

v_gene: TRBV6-6
abundance: -
j_gene: TRBJ1-1
d_gene: -
CDR3nt: TGTGCCAGCAGTTACTCTTCCGGGAGCACTGAAGCTTTCTTT
CDR3aa: CASSYSSGSTEAFF

v_gene: TRBV9
abundance: -
j_gene: TRBJ1-2
d_gene: -
CDR3nt: TGTGCCAGCAGCGTAGCCCCTGGGGGGGCGAGCTATGGCTACACCTTC
CDR3aa: CASSVAPGGASYGYTF

v_gene: TRBV23-1
abundance: once
j_gene: TRBJ1-5
d_gene: TRBD1
CDR3nt: TGCGCCAGCAGTCTTAGGGGGCGCCGGGTCAATCAGCCCCAGCATTTT
CDR3aa: CASSLRGRRVNQPQHF

v_gene: TRBV29-1
abundance: -
j_gene: TRBJ2-5
d_gene: TRBD2
CDR3nt: TGCAGCGCCCGTGGGAGGGGTGGGGAGACCCAGTACTTC
CDR3aa: CSARGRGGETQYF

v_gene: TRBV5-6
abundance: -
j_gene: TRBJ2-7
d_gene: -
CDR3nt: TGTGCCAGCAGCTTGCTAGATTCCTACGAGCAGTACTTC
CDR3aa: CASSLLDSYEQYF

v_gene: TRBV11-3
abundance: -
j_gene: TRBJ2-2
d_gene: -
CDR3nt: TGTGCCAGCAGCTTAGGGCAGGGGAACACCGGGGAGCTGTTTTTT
CDR3aa: CASSLGQGNTGELFF

v_gene: TRBV5-6
abundance: -
j_gene: TRBJ1-1
d_gene: -
CDR3nt: TGTGCCAGCAGCTTGGTACAGAGGAACACTGAAGCTTTCTTT
CDR3aa: CASSLVQRNTEAFF

v_gene: TRBV6-1
abundance: -
j_gene: TRBJ1-4
d_gene: TRBD1
CDR3nt: TGTGCCAGCAGGGCGGGACAGGGTTGGGAAAAACTGTTTTTT
CDR3aa: CASRAGQGWEKLFF

v_gene: TRBV19
abundance: once
j_gene: TRBJ2-7
d_gene: TRBD2
CDR3nt: TGTGCCTCGGGACTAGCGGGGGCCTACGAGCAGTACTTC
CDR3aa: CASGLAGAYEQYF

v_gene: TRBV5-1
abundance: -
j_gene: TRBJ2-6
d_gene: TRBD1
CDR3nt: TGCGCCAGCAGCTCGGGACAGGGGTCGGGGGCCAACGTCCTGACTTTC
CDR3aa: CASSSGQGSGANVLTF

v_gene: TRBV9
abundance: -
j_gene: TRBJ1-3
d_gene: TRBD1
CDR3nt: TGTGCCAGCAGCCCCTGGGGGACAGGGGGCAGTGGAAACACCATATATTTT
CDR3aa: CASSPWGTGGSGNTIYF

v_gene: TRBV18
abundance: -
j_gene: TRBJ1-2
d_gene: TRBD1
CDR3nt: TGTGCCAGCTCACCAGGAGGGGGCGGTATCGTAGGCTACACCTTC
CDR3aa: CASSPGGGGIVGYTF